One TCR beta chain is described in this entry. Germline CDR1 is MNHNS and CDR2 is SASEGT. There are 15 residues in the CDR3. J lost 3 bases, V lost 6 bases, and 10 bases had no gene match. This entry comes from a study of cytomegalovirus exposure and HLA in healthy donors. Study at large: Earlier work reported 117 million unique TCR beta sequences from about 170 million T cells.

Primers included in the PCR were 60 Vbeta and 13 Jbeta primers. Study processing details: Later reanalysis found roughly 80 million unique TCR beta chains, roughly 10 million of them shared. Sequenced by immunoSEQ multiplex PCR; TCRdb stores in-frame clones only, minus some. V and J calls plus clone size are reproduced from that table; the DNA served to infer D and trimming. The sample yields about 300,000 clones, around 86% seen once. The TCR sequence derives from a man in his forties or fifties in good health and CMV-seropositive. Sequenced: PBMCs. The V gene is TRBV6-1, the J gene TRBJ1-1; 7 nucleotides align to TRBD1. The CDR3: CASRYNRGTYTEAFF. CDR3 sequence (DNA): TGTGCCAGCAGATACAACAGGGGTACTTACACTGAAGCTTTCTTT.